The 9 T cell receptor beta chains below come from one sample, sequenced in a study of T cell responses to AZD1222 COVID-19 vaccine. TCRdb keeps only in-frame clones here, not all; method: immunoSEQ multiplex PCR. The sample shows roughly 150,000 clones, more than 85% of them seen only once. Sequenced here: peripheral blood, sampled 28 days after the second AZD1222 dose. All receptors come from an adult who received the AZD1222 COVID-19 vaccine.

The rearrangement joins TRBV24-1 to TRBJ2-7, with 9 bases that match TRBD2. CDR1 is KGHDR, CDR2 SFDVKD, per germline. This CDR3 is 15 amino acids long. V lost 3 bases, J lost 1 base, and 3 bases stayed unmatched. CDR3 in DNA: TGTGCCACCAGTGATCCACTAGCGGGTTCCTACGAGCAGTACTTC. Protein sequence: CATSDPLAGSYEQYF.

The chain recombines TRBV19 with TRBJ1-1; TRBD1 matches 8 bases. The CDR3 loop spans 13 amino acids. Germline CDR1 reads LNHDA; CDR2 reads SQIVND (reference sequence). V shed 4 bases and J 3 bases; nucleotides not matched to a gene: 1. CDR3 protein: CASSRTGYTEAFF. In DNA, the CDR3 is TGTGCCAGTAGTAGGACAGGGTACACTGAAGCTTTCTTT.

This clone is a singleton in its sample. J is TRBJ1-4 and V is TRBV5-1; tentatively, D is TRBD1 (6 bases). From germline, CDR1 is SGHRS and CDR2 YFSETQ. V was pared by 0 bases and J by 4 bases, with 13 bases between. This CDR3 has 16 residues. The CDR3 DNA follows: TGCGCCAGCAGCTTGGACTCTCAGGGGCTTAATGAAAAACTGTTTTTT. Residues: CASSLDSQGLNEKLFF.

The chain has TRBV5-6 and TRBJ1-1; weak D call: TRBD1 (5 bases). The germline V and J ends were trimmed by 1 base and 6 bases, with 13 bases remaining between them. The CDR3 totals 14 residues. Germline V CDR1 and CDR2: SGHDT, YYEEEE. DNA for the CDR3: TGTGCCAGCAGCTTGCGCCAGGGTAGGGCTGAAGCTTTCTTT. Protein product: CASSLRQGRAEAFF. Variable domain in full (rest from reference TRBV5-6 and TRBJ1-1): DAGVTQSPTHLIKTRGQQVTLRCSPKSGHDTVSWYQQALGQGPQFIFQYYEEEERQRGNFPDRFSGHQFPNYSSELNVNALLLGDSALYLCASSLRQGRAEAFFGQGTRLTVV.

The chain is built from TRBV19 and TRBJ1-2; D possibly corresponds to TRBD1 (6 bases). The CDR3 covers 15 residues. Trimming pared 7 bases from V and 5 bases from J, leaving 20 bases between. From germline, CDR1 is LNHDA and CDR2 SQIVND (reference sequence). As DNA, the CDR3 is TGTGCCAGTACCATATCCCCAGGGGCGGGGTATGGCTACACCTTC. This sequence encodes CASTISPGAGYGYTF.

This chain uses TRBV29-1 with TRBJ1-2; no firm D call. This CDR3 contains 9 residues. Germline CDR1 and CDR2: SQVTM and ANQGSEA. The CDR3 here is CGDGGGYTF. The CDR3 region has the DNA TGCGGTGACGGAGGAGGCTACACCTTC.

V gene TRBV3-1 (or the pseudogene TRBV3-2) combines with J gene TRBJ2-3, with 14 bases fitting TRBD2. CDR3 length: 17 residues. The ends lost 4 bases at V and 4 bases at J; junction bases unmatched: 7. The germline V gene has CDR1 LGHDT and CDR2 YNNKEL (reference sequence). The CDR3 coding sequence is TGTGCCAGCAGCCGCGAGACTAGCGGGAGGGCCCCAGATACGCAGTATTTT. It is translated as CASSRETSGRAPDTQYF.

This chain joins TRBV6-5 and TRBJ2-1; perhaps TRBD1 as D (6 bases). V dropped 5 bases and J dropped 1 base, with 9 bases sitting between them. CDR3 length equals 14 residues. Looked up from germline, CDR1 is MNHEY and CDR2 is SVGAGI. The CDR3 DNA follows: TGTGCCAGCAGTAACAGGGTTTCCTACAATGAGCAGTTCTTC. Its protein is CASSNRVSYNEQFF.

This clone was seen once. The CDR3 spells CASSLDGGSPLHF. CDR3 bases: TGTGCCAGCAGCTTAGATGGGGGTTCACCCCTCCACTTT. The chain links TRBV7-6 to TRBJ1-6; maybe TRBD1 (5 bases). CDR1 and CDR2 from the germline V gene are SGHVS and FNYEAQ. V lost 1 base to trimming and J lost 9 bases, with 7 bases between them. The CDR3 contains 13 residues. Looking up the rest from reference TRBV7-6 and TRBJ1-6 gives the full variable domain: GAGVSQSPRYKVTKRGQDVALRCDPISGHVSLYWYRQALGQGPEFLTYFNYEAQQDKSGLPNDRFSAERPEGSISTLTIQRTEQRDSAMYRCASSLDGGSPLHFGNGTRLTVT.